These 25 T cell receptor beta chains originate from one sample sequenced in a study of post-analysis software for immune sequencing data. Unique molecular identifiers were built into the TCR beta cDNA libraries. TCRdb passed the PCR reads through MiXCR, listing each CDR3 protein once. The sample lists a few hundred thousand distinct CDR3 sequences; around 31% were seen once. Study conclusions and caveats: Elevated frequency relative to controls characterized a handful of TRBV segments in patients, TRBV5-6, TRBV5-1 and TRBV20-1 among them.

No antigen has been assigned to these receptors. Sequenced material: blood. Every receptor here comes from a girl aged 2-17 years with multiple sclerosis.

The chain couples TRBV11-3 to TRBJ2-3, with 11 bases fitting TRBD1. CDR1 SGHNT and CDR2 YENEEA come from the germline V gene. The CDR3 length is 17 residues. Trimming removed 5 bases from V and 6 bases from J; junction bases left unmatched: 13. CDR3 DNA: TGTGCCAGCAGCAGAAGCTCCGGGACAGGGGGAAGGGATACGCAGTATTTT. Amino acid sequence: CASSRSSGTGGRDTQYF. Full variable domain (remainder filled in from reference TRBV11-3 and TRBJ2-3): EAGVVQSPRYKIIEKKQPVAFWCNPISGHNTLYWYLQNLGQGPELLIRYENEEAVDDSQLPKDRFSAERLKGVDSTLKIQPAELGDSAVYLCASSRSSGTGGRDTQYFGPGTRLTVL.

This clonotype was detected a few times. The gene calls are TRBV3-1 and TRBJ2-3, with a tentative D call TRBD2 (6 bases). Germline V gives CDR1 LGHDT, CDR2 YNNKEL (reference sequence). CDR3 size: 15 residues. The germline V and J ends were trimmed by 3 bases and 5 bases, with 15 bases remaining between them. CDR3: CASSQDWRGKDTQYF. In DNA, the CDR3 is TGTGCCAGCAGCCAGGACTGGCGGGGCAAAGATACGCAGTATTTT.

This clonotype was seen ten or more times. This chain links TRBV4-1 with TRBJ2-7, with TRBD1 matching over 8 bases. This CDR3 is built from 15 residues. Germline V gene data show CDR1 as MGHRA and CDR2 as YSYEKL. The V segment lost 3 bases and the J segment 4 bases; nucleotides outside the gene matches: 8. CDR3 region: CASSHPPGQVYEQYF. CDR3 coding DNA: TGCGCCAGCAGCCACCCCCCGGGACAGGTTTACGAGCAGTACTTC.

A few counts support this clonotype. This rearrangement joins TRBV12-3 or TRBV12-4 to TRBJ1-4, with 9 bases identical to TRBD1. The CDR3 has 16 residues. V trimming: 1 base; J trimming: 6 bases; junction bases outside the gene matches: 6. The chain's CDR3 is CASSLVDRGTYEKLFF. Here the CDR3 DNA reads TGTGCCAGCAGTTTAGTCGACAGGGGGACCTATGAAAAACTGTTTTTT.

The chain recombines TRBV7-9 with TRBJ2-3, with 8 bases fitting TRBD2. The V segment lost 8 bases and the J segment 5 bases; nucleotides outside the gene matches: 9. This CDR3 region has 14 residues. The germline CDR1 and CDR2 sequences are SEHNR and FQNEAQ (reference sequence). The CDR3 reads CASQPGLGGDTQYF. CDR3 coding DNA: TGTGCCAGCCAACCGGGACTAGGAGGAGATACGCAGTATTTT.

The rearrangement uses TRBV5-1 and TRBJ2-4; perhaps TRBD2 as D (5 bases). Between the trimmed V and J ends, which lost 4 bases and 15 bases, there was a span of 26 bases. This CDR3 is built from 15 residues. Per germline, CDR1 SGHRS and CDR2 YFSETQ. The CDR3 protein is CASSPREGASGFLYF. CDR3 bases: TGCGCCAGCAGCCCCCGGGAAGGTGCTTCGGGTTTTCTGTACTTC.

V usage is TRBV2 and J usage is TRBJ1-5; D ambiguous. Deletions cut 6 bases from V and 4 bases from J, with 13 bases between. Germline V gives CDR1 SNHLY, CDR2 FYNNEI. This CDR3 has 14 amino acids. CDR3 sequence reads: CASRDGVSNQPQHF. CDR3 DNA sequence: TGTGCCAGCAGGGACGGGGTCTCAAATCAGCCCCAGCATTTT.

V and J are TRBV9 and TRBJ1-1; possible D gene TRBD1, 6 bases. Trimming took 3 bases from V and 3 from J, leaving 15 bases between them. This CDR3 has 15 amino acids. Germline V CDR1 and CDR2: SGDLS, YYNGEE. The CDR3 sequence: CASSAQTGVYTEAFF. In DNA form, the CDR3 reads TGTGCCAGCAGCGCCCAGACAGGTGTATACACTGAAGCTTTCTTT. The whole variable domain, remainder taken from reference TRBV9 and TRBJ1-1, is DSGVTQTPKHLITATGQRVTLRCSPRSGDLSVYWYQQSLDQGLQFLIQYYNGEERAKGNILERFSAQQFPDLHSELNLSSLELGDSALYFCASSAQTGVYTEAFFGQGTRLTVV.

The CDR3, as DNA: TGTGCCATCAGCACCAACCGGGGGGACACAGATACGCAGTATTTT. Protein product: CAISTNRGDTDTQYF. The chain uses TRBV10-3 and TRBJ2-3, with TRBD2 identical over 7 bases. Trimming took 6 bases from V and 2 from J; bases not matched to a gene: 8. There are 15 residues in the CDR3. Germline CDR1 reads ENHRY; CDR2 reads SYGVKD.

J is TRBJ2-2 and V is TRBV20-1; D call uncertain. CDR3 length: 14 amino acids. V lost 1 base to trimming and J lost 4 bases, with 10 bases between them. CDR1 is DFQATT, CDR2 SNEGSKA, per germline (reference sequence). CDR3 DNA: TGCAGTGCTAGAGCCCCCCATGGCACCGGGGAGCTGTTTTTT. Translated, it gives CSARAPHGTGELFF.

This rearrangement joins TRBV20-1 to TRBJ2-7; D not certain. The J call may not be correct, given that the DNA end is closer to TRBJ2-5. The CDR3 covers 12 residues. CDR1 is DFQATT and CDR2 is SNEGSKA in the germline V gene (reference sequence). The CDR3 nucleotides read TGCAGTCTTCTCCCTTCTTCGGAGACCCAGTACTTC. This sequence encodes CSLLPSSETQYF.

For this clonotype: A much larger clone lies a single base off, so this may be a read error. The chain joins TRBV20-1 to TRBJ2-4; D not certain. CDR3 length equals 12 residues. Germline V gives CDR1 DFQATT, CDR2 SNEGSKA (reference sequence). CDR3 amino acids: CRASPLPNIQYF. CDR3 in DNA: TGCAGGGCTAGTCCCCTCCCTAACATTCAGTACTTC.

This clonotype was counted between two and nine times. The chain carries TRBV20-1 and TRBJ1-1, with D uncertain. The CDR3 is made up of 13 amino acids. The germline CDR1 and CDR2 sequences are DFQATT and SNEGSKA (reference sequence). The V end lost 3 bases, the J end lost 1 base, and 9 bases lay between the germline ends. CDR3 loop: CSASQFRNTEAFF. In nucleotides, the CDR3 is TGCAGTGCTAGTCAGTTCCGGAACACTGAAGCTTTCTTT.

In its sample, this clonotype was seen a few times. One end of the junction is discordant with germline, which a read error may explain. V is TRBV5-1 and J is TRBJ2-5; possible D gene TRBD2, 6 bases. CDR1 and CDR2 (germline): SGHRS, YFSETQ. CDR3 size: 13 residues. The CDR3 protein is CANSGSDQETQYF. CDR3 sequence (DNA): TGCGCCAACAGCGGGTCTGACCAAGAGACCCAGTACTTC. Filled out from reference TRBV5-1 and TRBJ2-5, the complete variable domain reads KAGVTQTPRYLIKTRGQQVTLSCSPISGHRSVSWYQQTPGQGLQFLFEYFSETQRNKGNFPGRFSGRQFSNSRSEMNVSTLELGDSALYLCANSGSDQETQYFGPGTRLLVL.

The chain carries TRBV4-1 and TRBJ1-1, with D hard to call. The CDR3 length is 18 residues. V was pared by 1 base and J by 0 bases, with 18 bases between. Germline CDR1 is MGHRA and CDR2 is YSYEKL. CDR3 nucleotide sequence: TGCGCCAGCAGCCAAGGACGGCACAAACTTTATTTGAACACTGAAGCTTTCTTT. This codes for CASSQGRHKLYLNTEAFF.

This clonotype appeared many times. The chain has TRBV12-3 or TRBV12-4 and TRBJ1-1; TRBD1 aligns across 7 bases. CDR3 length equals 16 residues. Trimming at V came to 2 bases and at J to 5 bases, leaving 11 bases not matched to a gene. CDR3 DNA sequence: TGTGCCAGCAGTTTACCGGACAGGCCTGAGGTGACTGAAGCTTTCTTT. Protein product: CASSLPDRPEVTEAFF.

This clonotype was detected only a few times. The V and J genes are TRBV20-1 and TRBJ1-2; 7 bases line up with TRBD1. This CDR3 has 13 amino acids. From germline, CDR1 is DFQATT and CDR2 SNEGSKA (reference sequence). Losses at the gene ends were 7 bases for V and 4 bases for J; bases not matched to a gene: 9. CDR3 residues: CSVRSGGLYGYTF. Here the CDR3 DNA reads TGCAGTGTCAGGTCAGGGGGACTCTATGGCTACACCTTC.

The chain employs TRBV2 and TRBJ2-5; 9 bases line up with TRBD1. Germline V gene lookup returns CDR1 SNHLY and CDR2 FYNNEI. V dropped 7 bases and J dropped 3; count of bases not matched to a gene: 12. This CDR3 is built from 16 residues. This CDR3 reads CASTPGQGGDKETQYF. The CDR3 DNA sequence: TGTGCCAGCACTCCGGGACAGGGCGGGGATAAAGAGACCCAGTACTTC.

The chain combines TRBV12-3 or TRBV12-4 with TRBJ1-2; TRBD1 aligns across 9 bases. Trimming took 5 bases from V and 3 from J; bases not matched to a gene: 7. CDR3 length: 15 residues. CDR3 region: CASSVQGAIYYGYTF. The CDR3 nucleotides are TGTGCCAGCAGTGTACAGGGGGCGATTTACTATGGCTACACCTTC.

The V and J genes are TRBV20-1 and TRBJ2-5; D is unclear. Germline V gene sequence: CDR1 DFQATT, CDR2 SNEGSKA (reference sequence). The CDR3 runs to 11 residues. V was shortened by 4 bases and J by 5 bases, with 8 bases between the two germline ends. The CDR3 protein is CSAIVGETQYF. DNA of the CDR3: TGCAGTGCTATAGTAGGGGAGACCCAGTACTTC.

V usage is TRBV24-1 and J usage is TRBJ2-1; 14 bases align to TRBD2. The CDR3 is 19 residues long. Trimming cost V 4 bases and J 0 bases; bases outside gene matches: 7. CDR1 and CDR2 (germline): KGHDR, SFDVKD. The CDR3 DNA follows: TGTGCCACCAGTGACCCGGGACTAGCGGGGGACCACTCCTACAATGAGCAGTTCTTC. Translated, it gives CATSDPGLAGDHSYNEQFF.

This clonotype was observed at least ten times. The chain uses TRBV2 and TRBJ2-1; no firm D call. Germline V gene lookup returns CDR1 SNHLY and CDR2 FYNNEI. V lost 4 bases, J lost 0 bases, and 10 bases lay in between. This CDR3 has 15 residues. As DNA, the CDR3 is TGTGCCAGCAGTGTCCTGCTGAGCTCCTACAATGAGCAGTTCTTC. This codes for CASSVLLSSYNEQFF. The whole variable domain, filled in from reference TRBV2 and TRBJ2-1, reads EPEVTQTPSHQVTQMGQEVILRCVPISNHLYFYWYRQILGQKVEFLVSFYNNEISEKSEIFDDQFSVERPDGSNFTLKIRSTKLEDSAMYFCASSVLLSSYNEQFFGPGTRLTVL.

The genes are TRBV6-2 or TRBV6-3 and TRBJ2-7; D possibly corresponds to TRBD1 (6 bases). The germline V and J ends were trimmed by 5 bases and 2 bases, with 16 bases remaining between them. The CDR3 length is 15 residues. The germline gives CDR1 MNHEY, CDR2 SVGEGT. CDR3 region: CASSTFSTGPYEQYF. In nucleotides, the CDR3 is TGTGCCAGCAGTACATTTTCGACAGGCCCCTACGAGCAGTACTTC.

The V and J genes are TRBV5-1 and TRBJ2-5; D is undetermined. CDR1 is SGHRS, CDR2 YFSETQ, per germline. This CDR3 comprises 13 residues. Deletions cut 2 bases from V and 6 bases from J, with 11 bases between. The CDR3 here is CASSLDPQKTQYF. CDR3 bases: TGCGCCAGCAGCTTAGACCCTCAGAAGACCCAGTACTTC.

CDR3 in amino acids: CASSLAGFDYEQYF. In DNA form, the CDR3 reads TGCGCCAGCAGCTTGGCTGGGTTCGACTACGAGCAGTACTTC. The V call is TRBV5-1, the J call TRBJ2-7; no clear D. V was trimmed by 0 bases and J by 3 bases, leaving 10 bases between them. The CDR3 length is 14 residues. Germline CDR1 is SGHRS and CDR2 is YFSETQ.